This T cell receptor (beta chain) was retrieved from a study of cytotoxic CD8 clonotypes in ibrutinib-treated CLL. Study observations and caveats: Contraction or stability on treatment was seen for public clonotypes, which were uncommon. Samples were collected at differing times from sustained-remission and progressing patients. Against age-matched healthy donors, baseline clonality ran higher and tracked circulating CD8+ T-cell counts.

With sequencing, the targeted depth ranged from 1 in 200,000 to 1 in 1 million T cells. Profiled with immunoSEQ multiplex PCR; TCRdb holds only in-frame clones, not every one. The table has 7,000 or so clones, about 70% seen once. Turning to this clone: Its antigen is as yet unknown.

V was shortened by 5 bases and J by 0 bases, with 11 bases between the two germline ends. CDR1 LGHNA and CDR2 YNFKEQ come from the germline V gene. The CDR3 is 14 amino acids. Sequencing used PBMCs, obtained before ibrutinib treatment. The sequence derives from a human donor with chronic lymphocytic leukemia. This sequence joins TRBV4-2 and TRBJ2-7; D not certain. The CDR3 region is CASSRRLGSYEQYF. CDR3 in DNA: TGTGCCAGCAGCAGGCGTCTGGGCTCCTACGAGCAGTACTTC.